The rows below give T cell receptor beta chains drawn from one sample of a study of Graves' ophthalmopathy and Graves' hyperthyroidism. TCRdb reprocessed the multiplex PCR reads via MiXCR and lists one record per CDR3 protein. This sample has some 370,000 distinct CDR3 sequences, with about 18% found just once. Material for sequencing was peripheral blood. The origin of the receptors is an adult woman with stable Graves' hyperthyroidism. Each CDR3 is given with its conserved first and last residue. The D gene is left open where the match is weak. Size values are once, few and many counts, or a class for expanded clones, and some rows have none.

>14|TRBV11-1|few|TRBJ1-5|.
CASSLSGAGQPQHF
TGTGCCAGCAGCTTATCGGGGGCTGGTCAGCCCCAGCATTTT
>16|TRBV6-4|many|TRBJ1-3|TRBD1
CASSAENRGPGNTIYF
TGTGCCAGCAGTGCCGAAAACAGGGGCCCTGGAAACACCATATATTTT
>15|TRBV7-2|many|TRBJ2-7|TRBD2
CASSPRTSRPGEQYF
TGTGCCAGCAGCCCCAGGACTAGCAGGCCTGGGGAGCAGTACTTC
>15|TRBV4-1|many|TRBJ1-1|.
CASSQVTGKNTEAFF
TGCGCCAGCAGCCAGGTGACAGGAAAGAACACTGAAGCTTTCTTT
>14|TRBV6-5|many|TRBJ1-2|TRBD1
CASSYRGQGYSYTF
TGTGCCAGCAGTTACCGGGGACAGGGCTACAGCTACACCTTC
>20|TRBV28|few|TRBJ1-5|TRBD1
CASSYIVGGQGVWSNQPQHF
TGTGCCAGCAGTTATATTGTGGGGGGACAGGGAGTGTGGAGCAATCAGCCCCAGCATTTT
>13|TRBV5-1|many|TRBJ2-7|TRBD2
CASGTSGVYEQYF
TGCGCCAGCGGTACTAGCGGGGTCTACGAGCAGTACTTC
>18|TRBV10-3|many|TRBJ1-1|TRBD1
CAISEGTGRGKVNTEAFF
TGTGCCATCAGTGAAGGGACAGGGCGGGGAAAAGTAAACACTGAAGCTTTCTTT
>13|TRBV19|many|TRBJ1-1|.
CASSISSGGTAFF
TGTGCCAGTAGTATATCCTCGGGGGGGACAGCTTTCTTT
>14|TRBV20-1|many|TRBJ2-7|.
CSARRRDPPLEQYF
TGCAGTGCTAGAAGAAGGGACCCACCCTTGGAGCAGTACTTC
>13|TRBV5-1|many|TRBJ2-3|.
CASSGTRGDTQYF
TGCGCCAGCAGCGGAACTAGGGGTGATACGCAGTATTTT
>14|TRBV27|many|TRBJ2-4|TRBD1
CASRRQGAKNIQYF
TGTGCCAGCAGACGACAGGGGGCCAAAAACATTCAGTACTTC
>16|TRBV4-2|many|TRBJ2-7|TRBD2
CASSNILAASSYEQYF
TGTGCCAGCAGCAACATACTAGCGGCTAGCTCCTACGAGCAGTACTTC
>13|TRBV12-3/TRBV12-4|.|TRBJ1-5|TRBD1
CASRDRVNQPQHF
TGTGCCAGCAGGGACAGGGTGAATCAGCCCCAGCATTTT
>15|TRBV6-1|many|TRBJ2-7|.
CASRPSVTRPYEQYF
TGTGCCAGCAGGCCCTCTGTGACTCGGCCCTACGAGCAGTACTTC
>13|TRBV6-2/TRBV6-3|many|TRBJ2-7|.
CASSYGGYYEQYF
TGTGCCAGCAGTTACGGTGGATATTACGAGCAGTACTTC
>14|TRBV7-9|many|TRBJ1-5|.
CASSLMGASQPQHF
TGTGCCAGCAGCTTAATGGGGGCGAGTCAGCCCCAGCATTTT
>14|TRBV15|many|TRBJ2-5|TRBD1
CATSRGTGVESQYF
TGTGCCACCAGCAGAGGGACAGGGGTAGAGTCCCAGTACTTC
>12|TRBV12-3/TRBV12-4|many|TRBJ2-4|.
CASSLSGSIKYF
TGTGCCAGCAGTTTGTCCGGGAGCATTAAGTACTTC
>16|TRBV12-3/TRBV12-4|many|TRBJ2-5|.
CASSLPGHFPRETQYF
TGTGCCAGCAGTTTACCTGGACACTTCCCGCGGGAGACCCAGTACTTC
>14|TRBV7-2|many|TRBJ2-7|.
CASSRRLVEYEQYF
TGTGCCAGCAGCCGTAGACTAGTTGAGTACGAGCAGTACTTC
>14|TRBV12-3/TRBV12-4|many|TRBJ1-2|.
CASSRVGTDDGYTF
TGTGCCAGCAGCCGAGTCGGGACGGATGATGGCTACACCTTC